This TCR beta chain was observed in a study of T cells after yellow fever vaccination. This clonotype was recorded at least ten times. Its cognate antigen is unknown. Broader study findings: Clones that expanded after primary vaccination mostly reappeared after the booster (approximately 96% CD4, approximately 87% CD8).

Trimming took 3 bases from V and 6 from J, leaving 18 bases between them. CDR1 and CDR2 (germline): DFQATT, SNEGSKA (reference sequence). The CDR3 totals 14 residues. 5'RACE template switching produced TCR cDNA carrying a universal primer site and UMIs. TCRdb re-derived calls from the 5' RACE reads in MiXCR, one entry per CDR3 protein. This table holds about 350,000 distinct CDR3 sequences, more than 9% found once. The TCR was taken from a man aged 18 to 30 who received the YFV17D yellow fever vaccine. The J gene is TRBJ2-7, the V gene TRBV20-1; no definite D call. Sequencing used PBMCs, obtained on the day of the first yellow fever vaccination. DNA for the CDR3: TGCAGTGCTAGGGTTCCCGGTGTGGCCCGCGAGCAGTACTTC. Amino acids: CSARVPGVAREQYF.